A single sample is the source of the 17 T cell receptor beta chains below, sequenced in a study of spatial heterogeneity in lung cancer. Study results and caveats: Tumor mutation count correlated with how many alpha and beta TCRs expanded intratumorally.

Stated time point: sample taken at primary tumor resection. Their antigens are not known. MiXCR was run by TCRdb on the 5' RACE reads, yielding one entry per CDR3 protein. Among fewer than 6,000 distinct CDR3 sequences listed, around 4.8% were seen once. The input for sequencing was lung tumor tissue, taken at surgery. The source is a male donor with early-stage non-small cell lung cancer.

By sample share, this clonotype is medium-sized (0.01 to 0.1%). The J gene is TRBJ2-6, the V gene TRBV24-1; no clear D gene. Deletions cut 5 bases from V and 0 bases from J, with 7 bases between. CDR3 length: 15 residues. Germline V CDR1 and CDR2: KGHDR, SFDVKD. The CDR3 region has the DNA TGTGCCACCAGTGTTGGCAGCTCTGGGGCCAACGTCCTGACTTTC. This gives the protein CATSVGSSGANVLTF.

The table lists this clonotype with many counts. The V gene is TRBV5-5, the J gene TRBJ2-3; tentative D call: TRBD1 (6 bases). The CDR3 is 13 amino acids. The V end lost 4 bases, the J end lost 11 bases, and 17 bases lay between the germline ends. The germline V gene has CDR1 SGHKS and CDR2 YYEKEE (reference sequence). CDR3 protein: CASSPSTGYGQYF. In nucleotides, the CDR3 is TGTGCCAGCAGCCCTTCCACAGGGTATGGGCAGTATTTT. The complete variable domain, with remaining parts taken from reference TRBV5-5 and TRBJ2-3, reads DAGVTQSPTHLIKTRGQQVTLRCSPISGHKSVSWYQQVLGQGPQFIFQYYEKEERGRGNFPDRFSARQFPNYSSELNVNALLLGDSALYLCASSPSTGYGQYFGPGTRLTVL.

This clonotype was recorded at least ten times. This sequence joins TRBV28 and TRBJ2-7, with a tentative D call TRBD1 (7 bases). Germline V lookup: CDR1 MDHEN, CDR2 SYDVKM. The V gene lost 3 bases and the J gene lost 1 base, with 19 bases spanning the gap. The CDR3 extends over 17 amino acids. Written as DNA, the CDR3 is TGTGCCAGCAGTTTGGAGGGGGCCTACGAGCAGTCCTACGAGCAGTACTTC. It codes for CASSLEGAYEQSYEQYF.

Concerning this clonotype: A single base separates this from a much larger clone, so it may be a read error. The chain carries TRBV7-6 and TRBJ1-5; TRBD1 is a possible D gene (6 bases). Germline V lookup: CDR1 SGHVS, CDR2 FNYEAQ. Deletions cut 1 base from V and 6 bases from J, with 10 bases between. This CDR3 is 14 amino acids long. The CDR3 sequence: CASSLGGGSQPQHF. The CDR3 DNA is TGTGCCAGCAGCTTAGGGGGGGGCAGTCAGCCCCAGCATTTT. The whole variable domain, filled in from reference TRBV7-6 and TRBJ1-5, reads GAGVSQSPRYKVTKRGQDVALRCDPISGHVSLYWYRQALGQGPEFLTYFNYEAQQDKSGLPNDRFSAERPEGSISTLTIQRTEQRDSAMYRCASSLGGGSQPQHFGDGTRLSIL.

This clonotype was seen at least ten times. The chain joins TRBV12-3 or TRBV12-4 to TRBJ2-1; the D gene could be TRBD1 or TRBD2 (6 bases each). The length of the CDR3 is 16 residues. V gave up 5 bases and J gave up 7 bases, with 21 bases separating them. The CDR3 protein is CASSPQTGAPWNEQFF. The CDR3 DNA sequence: TGTGCCAGCAGTCCTCAGACGGGGGCGCCTTGGAATGAGCAGTTCTTC.

This clonotype appeared many times. The chain uses TRBV5-1 and TRBJ2-3, with TRBD1 matching over 9 bases. Trimming cost V 0 bases and J 1 base; bases outside gene matches: 9. The CDR3 is made up of 18 amino acids. Germline CDR1 is SGHRS and CDR2 is YFSETQ. The CDR3 DNA reads as TGCGCCAGCAGCTTGGCCTCGGGGGGACAGGGCGGCACAGATACGCAGTATTTT. It is translated as CASSLASGGQGGTDTQYF.

The chain has TRBV6-5 and TRBJ1-4; D is ambiguous. Trimming removed 6 bases from V and 15 bases from J, with 20 bases in between. Germline V lookup: CDR1 MNHEY, CDR2 SVGAGI. The CDR3 runs to 13 residues. The CDR3 here is CASRSGSGSRVFF. The DNA for the CDR3 is TGTGCCAGCAGATCCGGGTCCGGTTCGAGGGTGTTTTTT.

The rearrangement uses TRBV23-1 and TRBJ2-1, with D perhaps matching TRBD1 (6 bases). TRBV23-1 is sorted into the ORF group, with uncertain function. Trimming stripped 2 bases from V and 4 bases from J, with 21 bases between. The CDR3 runs 18 residues. CDR3: CASSQITGPGLSYNEQFF. The CDR3 DNA reads TGCGCCAGCAGTCAAATTACAGGGCCGGGATTGAGTTACAATGAGCAGTTCTTC.

This clonotype was found many times. The CDR3 sequence is CASSKAGTEQYF. The CDR3, as DNA: TGTGCCAGCAGCAAAGCCGGGACTGAGCAGTACTTC. The J gene is TRBJ2-7, the V gene TRBV9, with D tentatively TRBD2 (6 bases). This CDR3 is 12 amino acids long. Germline V gene lookup returns CDR1 SGDLS and CDR2 YYNGEE. Between the trimmed V and J ends, which lost 4 bases and 7 bases, there was a span of 12 bases.

By proportion, this clonotype is large. V and J are TRBV7-8 and TRBJ2-4, with D possibly TRBD1 on 8 matching bases. Trimming cost V 4 bases and J 6 bases, with 13 bases left between them. The CDR3 loop spans 14 amino acids. Germline CDR1 SGHVS, CDR2 FQNEAQ. The CDR3 protein is CASSSNRGGNIQYF. The CDR3 DNA is TGTGCCAGCAGCTCGAACAGGGGGGGAAACATTCAGTACTTC.

This clonotype came up many times. This sequence joins TRBV12-5 and TRBJ1-2; D gene ambiguous. This CDR3 region has 11 residues. The V gene's germline CDR1 is LGHNT and CDR2 FRNRAP. The V end lost 1 base, the J end lost 13 bases, and 10 bases lay between the germline ends. The CDR3 sequence: CASGLETPGTF. The CDR3 DNA follows: TGTGCTAGTGGTTTGGAGACACCTGGCACCTTC.

This clonotype has ten or more counts. At one boundary the junction diverges from the germline segment, which might be a read error. V usage is TRBV7-7 and J usage is TRBJ2-5; D is undetermined. This CDR3 has 14 residues. The germline CDR1 and CDR2 sequences are SSHAT and FNYEAQ (reference sequence). DNA for the CDR3: TGTGCTAGCAGCTTAGCCCGGTCAGAAGAGACCCAGTACTTC. This translates into CASSLARSEETQYF.

This clonotype was recorded a few times. The rearrangement joins TRBV30 to TRBJ2-1; D call uncertain. The CDR3 is 14 residues long. V lost 0 bases, J lost 3 bases, and 9 bases lay in between. The germline V gene encodes CDR1 GTSNPN and CDR2 SVGIG (reference sequence). The CDR3 coding sequence is TGTGCCTGGAGTGTTGAAGCGCGCTACAATGAGCAGTTCTTC. Translated: CAWSVEARYNEQFF.

The rearrangement joins TRBV19 to TRBJ2-2; D may match TRBD1 or TRBD2 (6 bases each). The germline V gene encodes CDR1 LNHDA and CDR2 SQIVND (reference sequence). The CDR3 loop spans 15 amino acids. Trimming left V 7 bases short and J 5 bases short, with 17 bases between. The CDR3 loop is CASTNTGAGTGELFF. CDR3 coding DNA: TGTGCCAGTACAAATACGGGGGCCGGGACCGGGGAGCTGTTTTTT.

This clonotype has a count of ten or more. This chain joins TRBV27 and TRBJ2-7; TRBD2 agrees at 10 bases. V lost 4 bases to trimming and J lost 4 bases; unmatched junction nucleotides: 4. The CDR3 runs 14 residues. The germline V gene has CDR1 MNHEY and CDR2 SMNVEV (reference sequence). In DNA form, the CDR3 reads TGTGCCAGCAGTTCTAGCGGGAGAATTTACGAGCAGTACTTC. Translation gives CASSSSGRIYEQYF.

This clonotype came up many times. The chain couples TRBV20-1 to TRBJ2-7; 8 bases are shared with TRBD1. CDR1 is DFQATT and CDR2 is SNEGSKA in the germline V gene (reference sequence). There are 15 residues in the CDR3. V was pared by 2 bases and J by 6 bases, with 12 bases of the junction left unmatched. DNA of the CDR3: TGCAGTGCTAGATCCCTGGACAGGGATGGGGGCGAGCAGTACTTC. Translating gives CSARSLDRDGGEQYF.

Many counts were recorded for this clonotype. The V and J genes are TRBV20-1 and TRBJ2-2; unclear D gene. This CDR3 comprises 13 residues. The germline CDR1 and CDR2 sequences are DFQATT and SNEGSKA (reference sequence). V was cut by 4 bases and J by 6 bases, with 12 bases left in between. The CDR3 coding sequence is TGCAGTGCTACCCCAATTGGCGCCGGGGAGCTGTTTTTT. As protein: CSATPIGAGELFF.